This T cell receptor beta chain was sequenced for a study of CD8 T cells in Susac syndrome. TCR beta sequencing covered blood CD8+ and CD4+ T cells. An input of 0.5 to 1 ug of RNA was subjected to reverse transcription using random hexamers. The amplification used immunoSEQ multiplex PCR on TCR beta CDR3; it spanned 54 Vbeta and 13 Jbeta. TCRdb passed the immunoSEQ multiplex PCR reads through MiXCR, listing each CDR3 protein once. The sample contains 180,000 or so distinct CDR3 sequences, approximately 96% of which appear only once. The sequence was obtained from a human donor in good health. The material sequenced was CD4+ T cells from PBMCs.

The CDR3 protein is CASSSAGVRLSNYGYTF. For the CDR3, the DNA is TGTGCCAGCAGCTCCGCTGGCGTGAGACTAAGCAACTATGGCTACACCTTC. The genes are TRBV7-2 and TRBJ1-2; no clear D gene. The CDR3 spans 17 residues. V lost 4 bases to trimming and J lost 2 bases, with 20 bases between them. The germline V gene has CDR1 SGHTA and CDR2 FQGNSA.